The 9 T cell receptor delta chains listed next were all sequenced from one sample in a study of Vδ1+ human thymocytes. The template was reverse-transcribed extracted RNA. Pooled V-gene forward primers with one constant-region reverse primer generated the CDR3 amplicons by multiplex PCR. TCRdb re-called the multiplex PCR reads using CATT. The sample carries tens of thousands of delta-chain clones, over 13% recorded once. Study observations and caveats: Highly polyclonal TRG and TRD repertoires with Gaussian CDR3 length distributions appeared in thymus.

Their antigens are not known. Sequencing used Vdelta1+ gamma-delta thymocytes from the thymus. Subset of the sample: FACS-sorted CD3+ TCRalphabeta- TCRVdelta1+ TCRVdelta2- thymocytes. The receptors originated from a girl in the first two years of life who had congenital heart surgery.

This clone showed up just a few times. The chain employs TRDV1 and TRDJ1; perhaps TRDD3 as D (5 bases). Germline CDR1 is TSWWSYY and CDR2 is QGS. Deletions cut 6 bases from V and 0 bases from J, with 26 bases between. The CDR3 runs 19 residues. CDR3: CALGRLGIRNALDTDKLIF. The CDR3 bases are TGTGCTCTTGGACGACTAGGGATCCGCAATGCATTAGACACCGATAAACTCATCTTT.

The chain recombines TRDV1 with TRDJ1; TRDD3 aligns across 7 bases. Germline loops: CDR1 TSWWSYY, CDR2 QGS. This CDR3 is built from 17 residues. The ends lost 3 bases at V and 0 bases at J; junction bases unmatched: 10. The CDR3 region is CALGDPYVLGDTDKLIF. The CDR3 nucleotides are TGTGCTCTTGGGGACCCCTACGTCCTGGGGGACACCGATAAACTCATCTTT.

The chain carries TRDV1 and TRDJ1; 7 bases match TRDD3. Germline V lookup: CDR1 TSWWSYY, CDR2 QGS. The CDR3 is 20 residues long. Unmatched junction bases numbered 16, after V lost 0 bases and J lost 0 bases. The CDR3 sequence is CALGELWVGDTPPYTDKLIF. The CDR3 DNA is TGTGCTCTTGGGGAACTTTGGGTGGGGGACACGCCCCCGTACACCGATAAACTCATCTTT.

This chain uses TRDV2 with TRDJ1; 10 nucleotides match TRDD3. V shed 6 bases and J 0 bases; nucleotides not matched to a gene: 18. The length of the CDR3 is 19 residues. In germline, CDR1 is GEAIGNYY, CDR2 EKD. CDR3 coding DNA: TGTGCCTGTAAGACGTTTCTACTGGGGGATTCCCCGTACACCGATAAACTCATCTTT. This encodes CACKTFLLGDSPYTDKLIF.

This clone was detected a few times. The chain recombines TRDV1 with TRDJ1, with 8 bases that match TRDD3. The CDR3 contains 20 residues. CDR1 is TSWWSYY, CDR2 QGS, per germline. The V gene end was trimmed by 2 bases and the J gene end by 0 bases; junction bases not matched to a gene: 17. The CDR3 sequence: CALGEVFLLGDTMYTDKLIF. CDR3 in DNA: TGTGCTCTTGGGGAAGTTTTCCTCCTGGGGGACACTATGTACACCGATAAACTCATCTTT.

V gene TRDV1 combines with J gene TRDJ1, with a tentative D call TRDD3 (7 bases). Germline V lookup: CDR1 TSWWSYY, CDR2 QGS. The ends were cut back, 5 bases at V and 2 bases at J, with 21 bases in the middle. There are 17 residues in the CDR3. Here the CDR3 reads CALGNFLLLGITDKLIF. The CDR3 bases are TGTGCTCTTGGGAACTTCCTCCTCCTGGGGATAACCGATAAACTCATCTTT.

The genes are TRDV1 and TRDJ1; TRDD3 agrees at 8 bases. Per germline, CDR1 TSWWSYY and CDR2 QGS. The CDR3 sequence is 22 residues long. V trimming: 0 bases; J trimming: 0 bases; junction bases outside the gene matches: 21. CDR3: CALGELDLLDWGDLRYTDKLIF. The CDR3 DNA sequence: TGTGCTCTTGGGGAACTAGACCTCCTAGACTGGGGGGATTTAAGATACACCGATAAACTCATCTTT.

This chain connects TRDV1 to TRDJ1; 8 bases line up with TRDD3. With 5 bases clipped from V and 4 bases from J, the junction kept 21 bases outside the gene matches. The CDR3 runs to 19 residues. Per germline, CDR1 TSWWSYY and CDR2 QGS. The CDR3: CALGTSVGTGGLTIDKLIF. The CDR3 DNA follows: TGTGCTCTTGGGACCTCCGTGGGGACTGGGGGCCTCACGATCGATAAACTCATCTTT.

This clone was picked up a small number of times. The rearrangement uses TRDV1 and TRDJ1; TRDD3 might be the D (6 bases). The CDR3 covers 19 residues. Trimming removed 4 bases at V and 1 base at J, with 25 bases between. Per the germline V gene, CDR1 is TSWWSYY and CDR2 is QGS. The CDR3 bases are TGTGCTCTTGGGGCCCCACTCCCCAAGTACTGGGAGATCACCGATAAACTCATCTTT. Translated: CALGAPLPKYWEITDKLIF.